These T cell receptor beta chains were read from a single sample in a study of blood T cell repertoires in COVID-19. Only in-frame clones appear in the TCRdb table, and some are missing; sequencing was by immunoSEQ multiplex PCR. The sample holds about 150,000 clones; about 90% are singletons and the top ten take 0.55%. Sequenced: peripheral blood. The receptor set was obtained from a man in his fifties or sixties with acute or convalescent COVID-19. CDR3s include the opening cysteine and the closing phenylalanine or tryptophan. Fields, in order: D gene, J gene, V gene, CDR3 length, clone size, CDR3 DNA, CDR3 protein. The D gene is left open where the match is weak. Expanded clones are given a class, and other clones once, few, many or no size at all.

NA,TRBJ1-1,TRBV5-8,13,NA,TGTGCCAGCAGCTTCGACCAGGGATTTGAAGCTTTCTTT,CASSFDQGFEAFF
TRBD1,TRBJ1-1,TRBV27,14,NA,TGTGCCAGCAAACCGGACAGGGAGAACACTGAAGCTTTCTTT,CASKPDRENTEAFF
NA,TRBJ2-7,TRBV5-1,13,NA,TGCGCCAGCAGCTTGGGTGGGCCCGGCGAGCAGTACTTC,CASSLGGPGEQYF
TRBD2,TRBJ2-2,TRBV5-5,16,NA,TGTGCCAGCAGCCCGACGTGGCGGGGGGTTAACGGGGAGCTGTTTTTT,CASSPTWRGVNGELFF
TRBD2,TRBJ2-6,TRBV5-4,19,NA,TGTGCCAGCAGCCAGGGACTAGCGGGGCCAAGCTCTGGGGCCAACGTCCTGACTTTC,CASSQGLAGPSSGANVLTF
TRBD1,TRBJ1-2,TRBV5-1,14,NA,TGCGCCAGCAGCGGGGACAGTGCCGGAAACGGCTACACCTTC,CASSGDSAGNGYTF
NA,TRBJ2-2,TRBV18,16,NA,TGTGCCAGCTCACCACCCGGACAGCCGAACACCGGGGAGCTGTTTTTT,CASSPPGQPNTGELFF
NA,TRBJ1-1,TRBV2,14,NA,TGTGCCAGCAGTATACCACAGGGATATACTGAAGCTTTCTTT,CASSIPQGYTEAFF
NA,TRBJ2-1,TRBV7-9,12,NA,TGTGCCAGCGGCCTTTCCGAGGTCCGGGTCTTCTTC,CASGLSEVRVFF
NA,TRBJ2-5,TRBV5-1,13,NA,TGCGCCAGCAGCTTGGGCGGGGCGGAGACCCAGTACTTC,CASSLGGAETQYF
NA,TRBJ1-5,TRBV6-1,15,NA,TGTGCCAGCAGTGAACGAGCGCGGATCAATCAGCCCCAGCATTTT,CASSERARINQPQHF
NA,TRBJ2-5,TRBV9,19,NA,TGTGCCAGCAGCCCACAGGGTTGGATCCCGCCGAGACCCGGGGAGACCCAGTACTTC,CASSPQGWIPPRPGETQYF
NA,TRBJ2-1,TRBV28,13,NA,TGTGCCAGCACCTGGGCAGGGTCCAATGAGCAGTTCTTC,CASTWAGSNEQFF
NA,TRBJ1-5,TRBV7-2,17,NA,TGTGCCAGCAGCCAGATGGGGACTTCCGATAGCAATCAGCCCCAGCATTTT,CASSQMGTSDSNQPQHF
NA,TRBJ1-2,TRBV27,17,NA,TGTGCCAGCAGTTTTTCTGGGGGCGCTATACGGGACTATGGCTACACCTTC,CASSFSGGAIRDYGYTF
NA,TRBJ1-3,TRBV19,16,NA,TGTGCCAGTAGTACGAGAGTCCGAGACTCTGGAAACACCATATATTTT,CASSTRVRDSGNTIYF
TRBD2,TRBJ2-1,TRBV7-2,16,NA,TGTGCCAGCAGCCCCCGGACTAGCGGGCCTCTACCTGTGCAGTTCTTC,CASSPRTSGPLPVQFF
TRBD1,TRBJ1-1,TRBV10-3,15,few,TGTGCCATCATGGGGCTTCAGGGGGCCGGCGCTGAAGCTTTCTTT,CAIMGLQGAGAEAFF
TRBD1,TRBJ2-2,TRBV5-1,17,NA,TGCGCCAGCAGCCCGGCTGACAGGGGGCTGGACACCGGGGAGCTGTTTTTT,CASSPADRGLDTGELFF
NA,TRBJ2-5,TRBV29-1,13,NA,TGCAGCGTTCGACGGGAAAACCAAGAGACCCAGTACTTC,CSVRRENQETQYF
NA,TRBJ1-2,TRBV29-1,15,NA,TGCAGCGTGTTACCGCCGGACAGTTTTTTATATGGCTACACCTTC,CSVLPPDSFLYGYTF
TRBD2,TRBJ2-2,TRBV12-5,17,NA,TGTGCTAGTGCCCCCGGACTAGCGGGGACGAACACCGGGGAGCTGTTTTTT,CASAPGLAGTNTGELFF
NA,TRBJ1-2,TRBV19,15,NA,TGTGCCACCAAACCCCAAGAGAAAACTAACTATGGCTACACCTTC,CATKPQEKTNYGYTF
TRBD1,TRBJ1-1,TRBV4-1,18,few,TGCGCCAGCAGCCAATCGAGTGTCCGGGACAGGGGTTGGTCTGAAGCTTTCTTT,CASSQSSVRDRGWSEAFF
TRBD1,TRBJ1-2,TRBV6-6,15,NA,TGTGCCAGCAGTGTAACGCCGGGACAGTCCTATGGCTACACCTTC,CASSVTPGQSYGYTF
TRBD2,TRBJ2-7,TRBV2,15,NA,TGTGCCAGCAGGGCCCCCGGGACTAGCGCCTACGAGCAGTACTTC,CASRAPGTSAYEQYF
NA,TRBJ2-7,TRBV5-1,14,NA,TGCGCCAGCAGTGATAGCGGAAGCTCCTACGAGCAGTACTTC,CASSDSGSSYEQYF
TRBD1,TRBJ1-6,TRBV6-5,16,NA,TGTGCCAGCAGTTACGCGACAGGGCGCCCCAATTCACCCCTCCACTTT,CASSYATGRPNSPLHF
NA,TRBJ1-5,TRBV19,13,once,TGTGCCAGTAGGCTCAGGGTGAGTCAGCCCCAGCATTTT,CASRLRVSQPQHF
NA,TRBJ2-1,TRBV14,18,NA,TGTGCCAGCAGCCAAGACCTGGGAAAGGGGAAACTCTACAATGAGCAGTTCTTC,CASSQDLGKGKLYNEQFF
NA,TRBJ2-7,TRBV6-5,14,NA,TGTGCCAGCAGTTACAGTCAGGCCGGCTACGAGCAGTACTTC,CASSYSQAGYEQYF
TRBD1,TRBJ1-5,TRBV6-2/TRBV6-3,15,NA,TGTGCCAGCAGTTACTCGGACAGGGTGAGTGGGCCCCAGCATTTT,CASSYSDRVSGPQHF
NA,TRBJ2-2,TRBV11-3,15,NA,TGTGCCAGCAGCGCCAAAATCGGGGTGACCGGGGAGCTGTTTTTT,CASSAKIGVTGELFF
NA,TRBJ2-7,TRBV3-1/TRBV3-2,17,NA,TGTGCCAGCAGCCAAGATCGGGGGTTCGGGTCCAAAAGCGAGCAGTACTTC,CASSQDRGFGSKSEQYF
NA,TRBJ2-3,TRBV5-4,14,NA,TGTGCCAGCAGCTTGGATCCCAACACAGATACGCAGTATTTT,CASSLDPNTDTQYF
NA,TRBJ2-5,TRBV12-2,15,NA,TGTGCAAGTCGCTTAGCGCGGGAGGGGGTAGAGACCCAGTACTTC,CASRLAREGVETQYF
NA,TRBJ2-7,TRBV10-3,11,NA,TGTGCCATCAGTGCAAACTACGAGCAGTACTTC,CAISANYEQYF
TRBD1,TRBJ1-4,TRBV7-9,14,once,TGTGCCAGCAGCCTAACACAGGGGAGAGAAAAACTGTTTTTT,CASSLTQGREKLFF